This is a list of T cell receptor beta chains from one sample in a study of T cells in Graves' hyperthyroidism and ophthalmopathy. MiXCR, applied by TCRdb to the multiplex PCR reads, yields one record per CDR3 protein. The sample lists approximately 370,000 distinct CDR3 sequences; 14% to 15% were seen once. The sequenced material came from blood. Every receptor here comes from a woman aged 25 to 39 with Graves' hyperthyroidism. CDR3s include the opening cysteine and the closing phenylalanine or tryptophan. A D gene is named only where the DNA matches it firmly. The size of a clone is reported for some rows only, either as once, few or many, or as a class for expanded clones.

v_gene	abundance	d_gene	j_gene	CDR3nt	CDR3aa
TRBV27	many	TRBD1	TRBJ1-2	TGTGCCAGCAGTACGACCGGGACAGATTTACATGGCTACACCTTC	CASSTTGTDLHGYTF
TRBV30	many	-	TRBJ2-1	TGTGCCTGGAGAGGGGACTCGGGGTCCAATGAGCAGTTCTTC	CAWRGDSGSNEQFF
TRBV28	many	-	TRBJ2-1	TGTGCCAGCAGTTTTTTGGCTTGGACGAAACACGGGCTCGTCAGCTCCTACAATGAGCAGTTCTTC	CASSFLAWTKHGLVSSYNEQFF
TRBV28	few	TRBD1	TRBJ1-2	TGTGCCAGCAGTGGCGGAATCTTGGACAGGGGCGAGGATGGCTACACCTTC	CASSGGILDRGEDGYTF
TRBV20-1	many	-	TRBJ1-1	TGCAGTGCCCCCTCCCAGGGGACCACTGAAGCTTTCTTT	CSAPSQGTTEAFF
TRBV7-6	-	-	TRBJ2-1	TGTGCCAGCAGCAAGCAGACAGCTCTGAACAATGAGCAGTTCTTC	CASSKQTALNNEQFF
TRBV12-3/TRBV12-4	many	-	TRBJ1-1	TGTGCCAGCAGGCCGGGCCCAAGGAACACTGAAGCTTTCTTT	CASRPGPRNTEAFF
TRBV20-1	many	TRBD2	TRBJ2-3	TGCAGTGCTAGCCCGGGCCTAGCGGGAGGTCTAGATACGCAGTATTTT	CSASPGLAGGLDTQYF
TRBV12-3/TRBV12-4	-	-	TRBJ2-2	TGTGCCAGCAGTCTACCCACTGTAAACACCGGGGAGCTGTTTTTT	CASSLPTVNTGELFF
TRBV10-2	many	-	TRBJ2-1	TGCGCCAGCAGTCCCTCGAACAATGAGCAGTTCTTC	CASSPSNNEQFF
TRBV28	few	TRBD1	TRBJ2-1	TGTGCCAGCAGCCACGCCCCGGGACAGGGTTCCTACAATGAGCAGTTCTTC	CASSHAPGQGSYNEQFF
TRBV2	many	TRBD2	TRBJ2-1	TGTGCCAGCAGTTGGCGGGAGGGCACCCATGAGCAGTTCTTC	CASSWREGTHEQFF
TRBV20-1	-	TRBD1	TRBJ1-5	TGCAGTGCAGCCTGGACAGGGGGCGTTCAGCCCCAGCATTTT	CSAAWTGGVQPQHF
TRBV4-1	-	-	TRBJ2-7	TGCGCCAGCAGCCAACACCTACGGGGGAACACCTACGAGCAGTACTTC	CASSQHLRGNTYEQYF
TRBV6-2/TRBV6-3	many	TRBD2	TRBJ2-7	TGTGCCAGCAGTTGGACTAGCGGGAGGGACGAGCAGTACTTC	CASSWTSGRDEQYF
TRBV12-3/TRBV12-4	-	TRBD1	TRBJ1-5	TGTGCCAGCAGTTTAGGCGGACAGGGTGGTCGGCCCCAGCATTTT	CASSLGGQGGRPQHF
TRBV15	many	-	TRBJ2-3	TGTGCCACCAGCAGACCCGGGGGGCAGACAGATACGCAGTATTTT	CATSRPGGQTDTQYF
TRBV5-8	-	-	TRBJ1-6	TGTGCCAGCAGCAGGGTCGGGGGGAATTCACCCCTCCACTTT	CASSRVGGNSPLHF
TRBV15	many	TRBD2	TRBJ2-5	TGTGCCACCAGCGGGGGACTAGCGGGACCTCAAGAGACCCAGTACTTC	CATSGGLAGPQETQYF
TRBV27	-	TRBD1	TRBJ2-1	TGTGCCAGCAGTTTTGTGGGGGACAGAGGCGAGTATGAGCAGTTCTTC	CASSFVGDRGEYEQFF
TRBV20-1	many	-	TRBJ1-5	TGCAGTGCTAGTGATGGTAGCAATCAGCCCCAGCATTTT	CSASDGSNQPQHF
TRBV5-1	many	TRBD2	TRBJ2-1	TGCGCCAGCAGCTTGGGACTAGCGGCCGAGAGCAATGAGCAGTTCTTC	CASSLGLAAESNEQFF
TRBV5-4	-	TRBD1	TRBJ1-2	TGTGCCAGCAGCCCAGCAGACCCAGGGGGTGGGTATGGCTACACCTTC	CASSPADPGGGYGYTF
TRBV27	many	-	TRBJ2-7	TGTGCCAGCAGTTTAAACGCGGACAGTTCCTACGAGCAGTACTTC	CASSLNADSSYEQYF
TRBV5-1	many	-	TRBJ2-3	TGCGCCAGCAGCTTGGAGGGCGGCACCACAGATACGCAGTATTTT	CASSLEGGTTDTQYF
TRBV6-1	-	-	TRBJ2-6	TGTGCCAGCAGGCCGGGTGCCATAGGGGGGGCCAACGTCCTGACTTTC	CASRPGAIGGANVLTF
TRBV28	-	-	TRBJ2-2	TGTGCCAGCAATCAATTAACCGGGGAGCTGTTTTTT	CASNQLTGELFF
TRBV27	-	TRBD2	TRBJ2-1	TGTGCCAGCAGTTTTGCCGGGACTAGCGGGAGTAATGAGCAGTTCTTC	CASSFAGTSGSNEQFF
TRBV4-1	few	-	TRBJ2-3	TGCGCCAGCGCCCCGGGACCGAGCACAGATACGCAGTATTTT	CASAPGPSTDTQYF
TRBV7-9	-	-	TRBJ1-4	TGTGCCAGCAGCTCCCTGGGGCCTTCAACTAATGAAAAACTGTTTTTT	CASSSLGPSTNEKLFF
TRBV7-2	many	-	TRBJ2-1	TGTGCCAGCAGGCTCACGGCGAGCTCCTACAATGAGCAGTTCTTC	CASRLTASSYNEQFF
TRBV12-3/TRBV12-4	many	TRBD2	TRBJ2-7	TGTGCCAGCAGTTTTGGGTCCAGACTAGCGGGAGACGAGCAGTACTTC	CASSFGSRLAGDEQYF
TRBV12-3/TRBV12-4	few	-	TRBJ2-1	TGTGCCAGCAGCTTCACAGAGCGGGACAATGAGCAGTTCTTC	CASSFTERDNEQFF
TRBV27	-	-	TRBJ2-2	TGTGCCAGCAGTTTTAGAGGGGGGTCGGCCGGGGAGCTGTTTTTT	CASSFRGGSAGELFF
TRBV18	many	TRBD2	TRBJ2-2	TGTGCCAGCTCACCGGCTAGCGGGAGGGCGAGGACCGGGGAGCTGTTTTTT	CASSPASGRARTGELFF
TRBV29-1	-	-	TRBJ2-7	TGCAGCGTTGCGAATCCATCGGTATCGAGCTCCTACGAGCAGTACTTC	CSVANPSVSSSYEQYF
TRBV6-5	-	TRBD2	TRBJ2-7	TGTGCCAGCAGTTACTCGGCTAGCGGGAGGGCCCACTACGAGCAGTACTTC	CASSYSASGRAHYEQYF
TRBV6-1	few	-	TRBJ2-5	TGTGCCAGCAGTGAACAGCGACCCCAAGAGACCCAGTACTTC	CASSEQRPQETQYF
TRBV24-1	many	TRBD2	TRBJ2-1	TGTGCCACCAGCACCCCAAGCGGGGTAGACTACAATGAGCAGTTCTTC	CATSTPSGVDYNEQFF
TRBV7-6	many	TRBD1	TRBJ2-5	TGTGCCAGCAGCCCGTGGACAGGGCTGGGGGAGACCCAGTACTTC	CASSPWTGLGETQYF
TRBV24-1	-	TRBD1	TRBJ1-5	TGTGCCACCAGTGAAACAGGGGGCAATCAGCCCCAGCATTTT	CATSETGGNQPQHF
TRBV12-3/TRBV12-4	many	-	TRBJ1-1	TGTGCCAGCAGTTTGTATTGGGGCGCCGGGGACACTGAAGCTTTCTTT	CASSLYWGAGDTEAFF
TRBV27	many	-	TRBJ1-6	TGTGCCAGCACTGCGGATACGAGCTCCTATAATTCACCCCTCCACTTT	CASTADTSSYNSPLHF
TRBV7-2	-	-	TRBJ2-2	TGTGCCAGCAGCCCCCCGTGGGCCGGGGAGCTGTTTTTT	CASSPPWAGELFF
TRBV7-2	-	-	TRBJ1-4	TGTGCCAGCAGCGGTAGGCGGGGGGCGCCCACCTATAGTGAAAAACTGTTTTTT	CASSGRRGAPTYSEKLFF